The rows below give T cell receptor beta chains drawn from one sample of a study of early T cells in non-severe SARS-CoV-2 infection. TCRdb reanalysed the 5' RACE reads using MiXCR and keeps one entry per CDR3 protein. The sample consists of 85,000 to 90,000 distinct CDR3 sequences, about 14% of them appearing once. The sample consisted of whole blood. These receptor sequences come from an adult who was a healthcare worker with PCR-confirmed SARS-CoV-2 infection or an uninfected control (not recorded which). CDR3s include the opening cysteine and the closing phenylalanine or tryptophan. The order of the fields is V gene, J gene, D gene, clone size, CDR3 DNA, CDR3 protein. D genes are given only for firm matches. Rows may omit the clone size; those that give it use once, few, many or a size class.

V: TRBV6-5; J: TRBJ2-3; D: .; size: .; DNA: TGTGCCAGCAGTTATCCCTCCGGTACGCAGTATTTT; CDR3: CASSYPSGTQYF
V: TRBV11-2; J: TRBJ1-2; D: .; size: few; DNA: TGTGCCAGCAGCTTAGTTCTAGGAGTTATCTATGGCTACACCTTC; CDR3: CASSLVLGVIYGYTF
V: TRBV11-2; J: TRBJ2-7; D: .; size: many; DNA: TGTGCCAGCAGCTTAGGGGCCAGCAGCTACGAGCAGTACTTC; CDR3: CASSLGASSYEQYF
V: TRBV11-3; J: TRBJ2-7; D: .; size: .; DNA: TGTGCCAGCAGCCTAAGGGCCGCGGGACGGGATGAGCAGTACTTC; CDR3: CASSLRAAGRDEQYF
V: TRBV12-3/TRBV12-4; J: TRBJ2-5; D: TRBD2; size: .; DNA: TGTGCCAGCAGCCGGACTAGCGGTGAGACCCAGTACTTC; CDR3: CASSRTSGETQYF
V: TRBV24-1; J: TRBJ1-2; D: .; size: many; DNA: TGTGCCACCAGTGTAGATTCCTACTATGGCTACACCTTC; CDR3: CATSVDSYYGYTF
V: TRBV7-2; J: TRBJ1-2; D: .; size: few; DNA: TGTGCCAGCAGCCCCCCCGGAAGCTTCTATGGCTACACCTTC; CDR3: CASSPPGSFYGYTF
V: TRBV5-1; J: TRBJ1-1; D: .; size: .; DNA: TGCGCCAGCAGCTTGAGGGATGGAAATACTGAAGCTTTCTTT; CDR3: CASSLRDGNTEAFF
V: TRBV7-9; J: TRBJ1-5; D: TRBD1; size: .; DNA: TGTGCCAGCAGCTTATTGACAGGGGACAATCAGCCCCAGCATTTT; CDR3: CASSLLTGDNQPQHF
V: TRBV5-6; J: TRBJ2-3; D: .; size: many; DNA: TGTGCCAGCAGCTTGGACAGGGCAAGGTACTCAGATACGCAGTATTTT; CDR3: CASSLDRARYSDTQYF
V: TRBV11-3; J: TRBJ1-1; D: TRBD1; size: many; DNA: TGTGCCAGCAGCCGGACAGGTCAGAGCACTGAAGCTTTCTTT; CDR3: CASSRTGQSTEAFF
V: TRBV6-2/TRBV6-3; J: TRBJ1-1; D: .; size: .; DNA: TGTGCCACCCGGCCTAATATGGAGGAAACGCAAGCTTTCTTT; CDR3: CATRPNMEETQAFF
V: TRBV5-4; J: TRBJ2-1; D: TRBD2; size: .; DNA: TGTGCCAGCAGCCCGAGGAGCGGGGGGGATGTATCCTACAATGAGCAGTTCTTC; CDR3: CASSPRSGGDVSYNEQFF
V: TRBV20-1; J: TRBJ2-2; D: .; size: few; DNA: TGCAGTGCTAGATTTCGGACAAGGGGGGACACCGGGGAGCTGTTTTTT; CDR3: CSARFRTRGDTGELFF
V: TRBV20-1; J: TRBJ2-7; D: .; size: few; DNA: TGCAGTGCCCTTACCTCCTACGAGCAGTACTTC; CDR3: CSALTSYEQYF
V: TRBV10-2; J: TRBJ1-1; D: TRBD1; size: .; DNA: TGCGCCAGCAGGGGATGGACAGGACGAACTGAAGCTTTCTTT; CDR3: CASRGWTGRTEAFF
V: TRBV19; J: TRBJ1-2; D: .; size: .; DNA: TGTGCCAGTAGCCCGGGGAGTACTAACTATGGCTACACCTTC; CDR3: CASSPGSTNYGYTF
V: TRBV6-5; J: TRBJ1-1; D: .; size: .; DNA: TGTGCCAGCAGTTACTCGCGATACTCGGACAGCTCGAGAACTGAAGCTTTCTTT; CDR3: CASSYSRYSDSSRTEAFF
V: TRBV3-1; J: TRBJ2-7; D: .; size: few; DNA: TGTGCCAGCAGCCAAGACCTCCCGTACGAGCAGTACTTC; CDR3: CASSQDLPYEQYF
V: TRBV7-2; J: TRBJ2-7; D: .; size: .; DNA: TGTGCCAGCAGCTTAGTTAGGACGGGAACCTACGAGCAGTACTTC; CDR3: CASSLVRTGTYEQYF
V: TRBV6-2/TRBV6-3; J: TRBJ2-7; D: .; size: once; DNA: TGTGCCAGCAGTACCCAACAGGGAGGCGAGCAGTACTTC; CDR3: CASSTQQGGEQYF
V: TRBV7-9; J: TRBJ2-1; D: TRBD2; size: .; DNA: TGTGCCAGCAGCACTACACTAGCGGGGGGGCACAATGAGCAGTTCTTC; CDR3: CASSTTLAGGHNEQFF
V: TRBV28; J: TRBJ1-6; D: .; size: .; DNA: TGTGCCAGCAGGCCGATAGATAATTCACCCCTCCACTTT; CDR3: CASRPIDNSPLHF
V: TRBV6-2/TRBV6-3; J: TRBJ1-2; D: TRBD1; size: .; DNA: TGTGCCAGCAGTTTGGAGGGACAGGGGCTGCATGGCTACACCTTC; CDR3: CASSLEGQGLHGYTF
V: TRBV5-1; J: TRBJ1-3; D: .; size: .; DNA: TGCGCCAGCAGGTCGACAGGAGGAAACACCATATATTTT; CDR3: CASRSTGGNTIYF
V: TRBV29-1; J: TRBJ2-3; D: .; size: few; DNA: TGCAGCGTTGTCCGGTCATTAGATACGCAGTATTTT; CDR3: CSVVRSLDTQYF
V: TRBV11-2; J: TRBJ2-7; D: TRBD1; size: .; DNA: TGTGCCAGCAGCTTCCGCACAGGGGTCGCGAATCTTTGCGAGCAGTACTTC; CDR3: CASSFRTGVANLCEQYF
V: TRBV20-1; J: TRBJ1-1; D: .; size: .; DNA: TGCAGTGCTGAGGGGGGGGCCACTGAAGCTTTCTTT; CDR3: CSAEGGATEAFF
V: TRBV19; J: TRBJ2-3; D: .; size: few; DNA: TGTGCCAGTAGTATGCGGGGAACAGATACGCAGTATTTT; CDR3: CASSMRGTDTQYF
V: TRBV28; J: TRBJ2-3; D: TRBD1; size: few; DNA: TGTGCCAGCATCCAGGGGGCGCTTACAGATACGCAGTATTTT; CDR3: CASIQGALTDTQYF
V: TRBV10-3; J: TRBJ2-3; D: TRBD1; size: few; DNA: TGTGCCATCAGTGAGAACTGGGACAGGGATACGCAGTATTTT; CDR3: CAISENWDRDTQYF
V: TRBV7-6; J: TRBJ2-7; D: .; size: .; DNA: TGTGCCAGCAGCTTGGGGGGCCCCTACGAGCAGTACTTC; CDR3: CASSLGGPYEQYF
V: TRBV7-2; J: TRBJ2-7; D: .; size: many; DNA: TGTGCCAGCAGCTTAGAGTTATATTCCTACGAGCAGTACTTC; CDR3: CASSLELYSYEQYF
V: TRBV11-2; J: TRBJ2-1; D: TRBD2; size: .; DNA: TGTGCCAGCAGCGGGACTAGCGGGGGGGCATCGGATGAGCAGTTCTTC; CDR3: CASSGTSGGASDEQFF
V: TRBV6-1; J: TRBJ2-6; D: .; size: many; DNA: TGTGCCAGCACTCGGCAGACCGTACCCTCTGGGGCCAACGTCCTGACTTTC; CDR3: CASTRQTVPSGANVLTF
V: TRBV7-8; J: TRBJ1-4; D: .; size: few; DNA: TGTGCCAGCAGCTTAATGCAGACTAATGAAAAACTGTTTTTT; CDR3: CASSLMQTNEKLFF
V: TRBV3-1; J: TRBJ2-2; D: .; size: .; DNA: TGTGCCAGCAGACTCGGGACACAAAACACCGGGGAGCTGTTTTTT; CDR3: CASRLGTQNTGELFF
V: TRBV6-2/TRBV6-3; J: TRBJ1-2; D: TRBD1; size: few; DNA: TGTGCCAGCACCGGACGGGGGACAGGGGACTATGGCTACACCTTC; CDR3: CASTGRGTGDYGYTF
V: TRBV24-1; J: TRBJ2-2; D: .; size: .; DNA: TGTGCCACCAGTGATTTGCGGGGGAACACCGGGGAGCTGTTTTTT; CDR3: CATSDLRGNTGELFF
V: TRBV19; J: TRBJ2-2; D: .; size: few; DNA: TGTGCCAGTAAAGCCCGGGACTTTAACACCGGGGAGCTGTTTTTT; CDR3: CASKARDFNTGELFF